These 7 T cell receptor beta chains came from one sample sequenced in a study of blood T cell repertoires in COVID-19. Assay used: immunoSEQ multiplex PCR; TCRdb lists only in-frame clones, some missing. The data contain about 130,000 clones, 80% to 90% of them singletons. Material for sequencing was peripheral blood. The receptors were sampled from a human donor in a cohort sampled during active COVID-19.

This chain connects TRBV4-2 to TRBJ2-5; D is possibly TRBD2 (6 bases). Germline V gene sequence: CDR1 LGHNA, CDR2 YNFKEQ. Trimming left V 4 bases short and J 2 bases short, with 11 bases between. This CDR3 is 14 amino acids long. CDR3 bases: TGTGCCAGCAGCCCAGCCGGGACTCAAGAGACCCAGTACTTC. It specifies CASSPAGTQETQYF.

This clone came up a few times. The chain has TRBV5-6 and TRBJ2-3; possible D gene TRBD2, 6 bases. V was clipped by 0 bases and J by 3 bases, with 8 bases between them. The germline gives CDR1 SGHDT, CDR2 YYEEEE. The CDR3 has 14 residues. In DNA form, the CDR3 reads TGTGCCAGCAGCTTGGGGGGACTGACAGATACGCAGTATTTT. It translates to CASSLGGLTDTQYF.

The V and J genes are TRBV9 and TRBJ1-5; weak D call: TRBD1 (5 bases). Germline assignment: CDR1 SGDLS and CDR2 YYNGEE. Trimming removed 3 bases from V and 2 bases from J, with 15 bases in between. The CDR3 is made up of 16 amino acids. The CDR3 here is CASSAGGGFGNQPQHF. The CDR3 nucleotides read TGTGCCAGCAGCGCGGGGGGGGGATTTGGCAATCAGCCCCAGCATTTT.

The chain joins TRBV30 to TRBJ2-7; tentatively, D is TRBD1 (6 bases). V was clipped by 4 bases and J by 3 bases, with 7 bases between them. Germline CDR1 reads GTSNPN; CDR2 reads SVGIG (reference sequence). The CDR3 loop spans 11 amino acids. CDR3 sequence: CAWTRGYEQYF. The CDR3 region has the DNA TGTGCCTGGACCAGGGGCTACGAGCAGTACTTC.

This sequence joins TRBV5-4 and TRBJ2-1, with 7 bases that match TRBD2. The CDR3 is 15 residues long. With 2 bases clipped from V and 4 bases from J, the junction kept 6 bases outside the gene matches. CDR1 SGHNT and CDR2 YYREEE come from the germline V gene (reference sequence). This CDR3 reads CASSFSRGEYNEQFF. Written as DNA, the CDR3 is TGTGCCAGCAGCTTTTCTCGGGGGGAGTACAATGAGCAGTTCTTC.

V and J are TRBV5-8 and TRBJ1-1; D is possibly TRBD1 (6 bases). The CDR3 totals 14 residues. Between the trimmed V and J ends, which lost 5 bases and 4 bases, there was a span of 15 bases. In germline, CDR1 is SGHTS, CDR2 YDEGEE. The CDR3 spells CASRRGRGTTEAFF. CDR3 sequence (DNA): TGTGCCAGCAGAAGGGGCAGGGGCACCACTGAAGCTTTCTTT.

The rearrangement uses TRBV7-9 and TRBJ2-7; 8 bases are a match to TRBD1. The CDR3 has 14 residues. Germline values: CDR1 SEHNR, CDR2 FQNEAQ (reference sequence). Trimming cost V 3 bases and J 2 bases; bases outside gene matches: 3. In DNA, the CDR3 is TGTGCCAGCAGCTTGCGACAGGGGCCCTACGAGCAGTACTTC. Translating gives CASSLRQGPYEQYF. Supplemented by reference TRBV7-9 and TRBJ2-7, the full variable domain reads DTGVSQNPRHKITKRGQNVTFRCDPISEHNRLYWYRQTLGQGPEFLTYFQNEAQLEKSRLLSDRFSAERPKGSFSTLEIQRTEQGDSAMYLCASSLRQGPYEQYFGPGTRLTVT.